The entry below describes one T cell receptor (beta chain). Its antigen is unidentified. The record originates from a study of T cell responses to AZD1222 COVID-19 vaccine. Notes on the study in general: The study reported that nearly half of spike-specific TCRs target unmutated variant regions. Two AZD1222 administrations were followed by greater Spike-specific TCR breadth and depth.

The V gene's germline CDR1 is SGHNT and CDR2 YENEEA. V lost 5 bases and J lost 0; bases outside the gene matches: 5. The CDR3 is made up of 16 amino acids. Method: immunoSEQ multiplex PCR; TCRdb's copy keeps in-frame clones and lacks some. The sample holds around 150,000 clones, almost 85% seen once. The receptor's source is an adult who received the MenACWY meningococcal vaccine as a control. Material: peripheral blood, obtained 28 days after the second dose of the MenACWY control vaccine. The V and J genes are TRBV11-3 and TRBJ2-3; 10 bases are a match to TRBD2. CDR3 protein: CASSPGLADSTDTQYF. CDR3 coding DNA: TGTGCCAGCAGCCCTGGACTAGCGGATAGCACAGATACGCAGTATTTT.